This T cell receptor (beta chain) is drawn from a study of T cells in tumors after PD-1 blockade. Study-level information: A subset received ongoing vismodegib 150 mg daily alongside anti-PD-1 therapy. Tumor samples averaged almost 27,000 templates (range about 554-100,000) and fewer than 7,500 unique clonotypes. The study, taken as a whole, reports: Roughly two fifths of tumor TCR clonotypes were also found in blood. Only pre- versus post-treatment comparisons showed clonal replacement.

With respect to this clone: The antigen remains undetermined.

Clones were sequenced by immunoSEQ multiplex PCR, and TCRdb holds only the in-frame ones, with some missing. The sample comprises approximately 11,000 clones, more than 65% of which are singletons, and roughly 13% rests with the top ten. Germline V gene sequence: CDR1 SGDLS, CDR2 YYNGEE. The CDR3 consists of 16 residues. V lost 0 bases to trimming and J lost 7 bases; unmatched junction nucleotides: 7. The sample in question was tumor tissue, obtained after anti-PD-1 treatment. The V call is TRBV9, the J call TRBJ2-1, with 10 bases fitting TRBD2. This TCR came from a human donor with basal cell carcinoma. The CDR3 spells CASSVGSGRAGNEQFF. DNA for the CDR3: TGTGCCAGCAGCGTAGGAAGCGGGAGGGCGGGGAATGAGCAGTTCTTC. The full variable domain, its missing parts supplied by reference TRBV9 and TRBJ2-1, is DSGVTQTPKHLITATGQRVTLRCSPRSGDLSVYWYQQSLDQGLQFLIQYYNGEERAKGNILERFSAQQFPDLHSELNLSSLELGDSALYFCASSVGSGRAGNEQFFGPGTRLTVL.